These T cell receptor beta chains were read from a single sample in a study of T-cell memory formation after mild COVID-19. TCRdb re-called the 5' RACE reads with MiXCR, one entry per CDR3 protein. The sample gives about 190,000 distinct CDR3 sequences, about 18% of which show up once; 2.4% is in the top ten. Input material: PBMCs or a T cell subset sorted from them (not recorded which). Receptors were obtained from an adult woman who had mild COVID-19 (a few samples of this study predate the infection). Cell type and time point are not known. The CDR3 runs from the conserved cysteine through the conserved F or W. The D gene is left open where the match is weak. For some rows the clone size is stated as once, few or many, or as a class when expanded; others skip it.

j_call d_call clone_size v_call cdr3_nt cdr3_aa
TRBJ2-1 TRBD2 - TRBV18 TGTGCCAGCTCACCAAACCCCCTTAGCGGGAGCTCCTACAATGAGCAGTTCTTC CASSPNPLSGSSYNEQFF
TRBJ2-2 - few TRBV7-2 TGTGCCAGCAGCTTAACTCTTATGGGTGGTTGGTCCACCGGGGAGCTGTTTTTT CASSLTLMGGWSTGELFF
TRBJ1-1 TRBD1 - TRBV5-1 TGCGCCAGCAGCACAGACAGGGCGAACACTGAAGCTTTCTTT CASSTDRANTEAFF
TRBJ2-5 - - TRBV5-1 TGCGCCAGCAGCTTGGTAGCTAGTGGGGAGACCCAGTACTTC CASSLVASGETQYF
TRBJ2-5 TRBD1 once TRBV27 TGTGCCAGCATGAGGGGGCAGGAGACCCAGTACTTC CASMRGQETQYF
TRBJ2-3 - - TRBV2 TGTGCCCTTCGAGGCCAGGGCTCAGATACGCAGTATTTT CALRGQGSDTQYF
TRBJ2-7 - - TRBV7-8 TGTGCCAGCAGCTTAGTAGCGGCCAGCTCCTACGAGCAGTACTTC CASSLVAASSYEQYF
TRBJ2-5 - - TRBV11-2 TGTGCCAGCAGCCGGATCTCGGGGGACCAAGAGACCCAGTACTTC CASSRISGDQETQYF
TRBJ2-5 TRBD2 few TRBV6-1 TGTGCCAGCAGTACTAGCGGGCGCCAAGAGACCCAGTACTTC CASSTSGRQETQYF
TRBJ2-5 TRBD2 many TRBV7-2 TGTGCCAGCAGCTTAGGCGGGGGGCAAGAGACCCAGTACTTC CASSLGGGQETQYF
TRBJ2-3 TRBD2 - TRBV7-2 TGTGCCAGCAGCTTCGGTAGCGGGGGAGCAGATACGCAGTATTTT CASSFGSGGADTQYF
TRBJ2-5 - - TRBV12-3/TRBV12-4 TGTGCCAGCAGCCGTGCGGGGTCACAAGAGACCCAGTACTTC CASSRAGSQETQYF
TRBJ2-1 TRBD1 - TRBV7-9 TGTGCCAGCAGCCCACAGGGGATAAACAATGAGCAGTTCTTC CASSPQGINNEQFF
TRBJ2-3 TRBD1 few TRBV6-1 TGTGCCAGCAGTGGGCTTGAGACAGGGGGCGGAGGTACGCAGTATTTT CASSGLETGGGGTQYF
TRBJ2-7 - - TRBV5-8 TGTGCCAGCAGCTTCGACGAGCAGTACTTC CASSFDEQYF
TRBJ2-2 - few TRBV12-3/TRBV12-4 TGTGCCAGCAGCCACTCTACCGGGGAGCTGTTTTTT CASSHSTGELFF
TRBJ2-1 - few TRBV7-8 TGTGCCAGCAGCTTGGTATTTGAGCAGTTCTTC CASSLVFEQFF